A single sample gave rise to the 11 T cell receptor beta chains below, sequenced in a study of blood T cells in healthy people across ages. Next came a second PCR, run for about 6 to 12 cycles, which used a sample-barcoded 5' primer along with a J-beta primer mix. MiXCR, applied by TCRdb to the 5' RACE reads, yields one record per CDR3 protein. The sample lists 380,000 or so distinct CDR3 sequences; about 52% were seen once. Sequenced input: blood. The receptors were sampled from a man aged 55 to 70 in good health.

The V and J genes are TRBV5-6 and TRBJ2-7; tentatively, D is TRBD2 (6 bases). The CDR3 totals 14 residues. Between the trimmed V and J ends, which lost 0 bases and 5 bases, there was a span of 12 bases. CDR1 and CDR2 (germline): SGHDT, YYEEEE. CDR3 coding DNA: TGTGCCAGCAGCTTGGCGACTAGTCAGGACGAGCAGTACTTC. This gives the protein CASSLATSQDEQYF.

This chain's CDR3 is CASSLGGGAGNIQYF. Here the CDR3 DNA reads TGTGCCAGCAGCTTAGGGGGGGGGGCAGGAAACATTCAGTACTTC. The genes are TRBV7-2 and TRBJ2-4; TRBD2 might be the D (7 bases). Trimming pared 1 base from V and 6 bases from J, leaving 13 bases between. CDR1 and CDR2 from the germline V gene are SGHTA and FQGNSA. This CDR3 region has 15 residues.

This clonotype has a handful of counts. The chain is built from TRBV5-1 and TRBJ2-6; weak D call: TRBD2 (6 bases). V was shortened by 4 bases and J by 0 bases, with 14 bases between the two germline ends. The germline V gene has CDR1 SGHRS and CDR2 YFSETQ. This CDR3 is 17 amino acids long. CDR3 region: CASSPTRLLSGANVLTF. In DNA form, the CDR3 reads TGCGCCAGCAGCCCGACTAGGCTCCTCTCTGGGGCCAACGTCCTGACTTTC.

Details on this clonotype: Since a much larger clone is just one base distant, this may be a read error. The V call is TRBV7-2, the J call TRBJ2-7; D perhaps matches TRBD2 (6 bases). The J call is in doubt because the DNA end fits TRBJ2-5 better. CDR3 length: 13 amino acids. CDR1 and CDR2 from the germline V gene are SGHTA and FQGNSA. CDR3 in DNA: TGTGCCAACAAGGAGGGGTCCGGAAAGACCCAGTACTTC. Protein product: CANKEGSGKTQYF.

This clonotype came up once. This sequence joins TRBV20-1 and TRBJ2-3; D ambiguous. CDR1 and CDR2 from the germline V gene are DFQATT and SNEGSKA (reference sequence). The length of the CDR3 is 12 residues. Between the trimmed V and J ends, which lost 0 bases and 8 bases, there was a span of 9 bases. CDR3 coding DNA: TGCAGTGCTAGAGAGGGGTCTCCTACGCAGTATTTT. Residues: CSAREGSPTQYF.

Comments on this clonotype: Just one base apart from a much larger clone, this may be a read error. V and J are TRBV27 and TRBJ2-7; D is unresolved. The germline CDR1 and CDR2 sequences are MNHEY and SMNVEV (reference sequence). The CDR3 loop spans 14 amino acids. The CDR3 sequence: CASSSPPGSYGQYF. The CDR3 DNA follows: TGTGCCAGCAGTTCCCCCCCTGGATCTTACGGGCAGTACTTC.

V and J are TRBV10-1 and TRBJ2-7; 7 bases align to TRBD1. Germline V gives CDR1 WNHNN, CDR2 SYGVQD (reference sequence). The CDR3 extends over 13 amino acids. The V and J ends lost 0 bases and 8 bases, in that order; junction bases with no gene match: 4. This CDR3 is CASSESGTAKQYF. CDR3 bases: TGCGCCAGCAGTGAGTCCGGGACAGCCAAGCAGTACTTC.

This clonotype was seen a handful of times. CDR3 sequence (DNA): TGTGCCAGCAGTTTGGGGTTTTCCTACGAGCAGTACTTC. This translates into CASSLGFSYEQYF. The chain carries TRBV28 and TRBJ2-7; D is ambiguous. V lost 3 bases, J lost 1 base, and 7 bases lay in between. Germline V gene lookup returns CDR1 MDHEN and CDR2 SYDVKM. CDR3 length: 13 amino acids.

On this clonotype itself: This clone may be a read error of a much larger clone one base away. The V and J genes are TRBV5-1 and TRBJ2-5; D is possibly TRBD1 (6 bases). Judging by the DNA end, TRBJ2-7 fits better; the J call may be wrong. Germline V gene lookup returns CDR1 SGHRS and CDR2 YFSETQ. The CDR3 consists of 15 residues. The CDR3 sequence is CASNLGHPLGNEQYF. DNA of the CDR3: TGCGCCAGCAACTTGGGACACCCACTTGGGAACGAGCAGTACTTC.

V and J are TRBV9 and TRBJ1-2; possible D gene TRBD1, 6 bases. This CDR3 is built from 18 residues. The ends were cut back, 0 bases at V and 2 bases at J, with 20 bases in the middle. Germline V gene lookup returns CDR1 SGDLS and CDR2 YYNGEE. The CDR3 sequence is CASSVEGRGYRVNYGYTF. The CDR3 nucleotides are TGTGCCAGCAGCGTAGAGGGGCGTGGATACAGGGTGAACTATGGCTACACCTTC.

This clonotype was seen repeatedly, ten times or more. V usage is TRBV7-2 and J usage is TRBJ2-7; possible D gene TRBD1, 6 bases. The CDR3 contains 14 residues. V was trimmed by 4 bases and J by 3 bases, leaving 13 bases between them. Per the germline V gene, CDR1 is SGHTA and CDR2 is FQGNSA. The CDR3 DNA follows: TGTGCCAGCAGCTCCTGGACAGCCCGCTACGAGCAGTACTTC. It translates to CASSSWTARYEQYF.